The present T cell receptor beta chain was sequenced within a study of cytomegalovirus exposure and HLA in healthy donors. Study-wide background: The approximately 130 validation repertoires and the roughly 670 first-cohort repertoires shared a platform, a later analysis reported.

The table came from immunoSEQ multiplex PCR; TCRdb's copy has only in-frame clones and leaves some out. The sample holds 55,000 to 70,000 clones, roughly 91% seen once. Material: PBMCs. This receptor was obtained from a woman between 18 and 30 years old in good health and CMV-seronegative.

CDR3 nucleotide sequence: TGTGCCAGCAGCTTAACCACAGGGGAAGGCACAGATACGCAGTATTTT. Translating it yields CASSLTTGEGTDTQYF. V gene TRBV7-6 combines with J gene TRBJ2-3; 7 bases agree with TRBD1. Trimming removed 2 bases from V and 1 base from J; junction bases left unmatched: 6. The CDR3 spans 16 residues. Germline lookup yields CDR1 SGHVS and CDR2 FNYEAQ.